The 17 T cell receptor beta chains presented below share a single source sample, sequenced in a study of beta chain features in type 1 diabetes. The isolated RNA, all of it, was reverse transcribed, so expressed TCRB transcripts were what got sequenced. Only in-frame clones appear in the TCRdb table, and some are missing; sequencing was by immunoSEQ multiplex PCR. The table shows 200,000 to 300,000 clones, with 68% occurring only once. Sequencing used naive CD4+ T cells from blood. These receptors were taken from a man aged 25 to 40 in good health.

The rearrangement links TRBV28 to TRBJ1-1; D is unclear. V was cut by 4 bases and J by 6 bases, with 6 bases left in between. The germline CDR1 and CDR2 sequences are MDHEN and SYDVKM. CDR3 size: 11 residues. The CDR3 region has the DNA TGTGCCAGCAGTTACCGGTCTGAAGCTTTCTTT. Protein product: CASSYRSEAFF.

The J gene is TRBJ1-1, the V gene TRBV2, with 7 bases matching TRBD1. The CDR3 length is 13 residues. The germline CDR1 and CDR2 sequences are SNHLY and FYNNEI. Unmatched junction bases numbered 8, after V lost 6 bases and J lost 7 bases. Here the CDR3 reads CASRKTGIDEAFF. CDR3 nucleotides: TGTGCCAGCAGGAAGACAGGGATAGATGAAGCTTTCTTT.

V gene TRBV10-3 combines with J gene TRBJ2-5, with no clear D. CDR3 size: 13 residues. Trimming took 6 bases from V and 1 from J, leaving 9 bases between them. Germline CDR1 ENHRY, CDR2 SYGVKD. The CDR3 loop is CAISKSGQETQYF. The CDR3 nucleotides read TGTGCCATCAGCAAATCAGGCCAAGAGACCCAGTACTTC.

This clone was picked up a small number of times. The CDR3, as DNA: TGCAGCGTAGCCACAGGGGGTCCCTCAGAGACCCAGTACTTC. It translates to CSVATGGPSETQYF. V and J are TRBV29-1 and TRBJ2-5; 8 bases match TRBD1. The trim removed 6 bases at V and 4 bases at J, leaving 10 bases unmatched. Per the germline V gene, CDR1 is SQVTM and CDR2 is ANQGSEA. The CDR3 is made up of 14 amino acids.

In nucleotides, the CDR3 is TGTGCCAGCGTAGGACAGGGCGCCGCTGAAGCTTTCTTT. Its protein product is CASVGQGAAEAFF. The chain employs TRBV25-1 and TRBJ1-1, with 8 nucleotides matching TRBD1. The CDR3 spans 13 residues. CDR1 and CDR2 (germline): MGHDK, SYGVNS. Trimming cost V 8 bases and J 6 bases; bases outside gene matches: 8.

The chain carries TRBV30 and TRBJ2-5; possibly TRBD1 or TRBD2 for D (5 bases each). The DNA end is more similar to TRBJ2-7, so the J call may be wrong. The V gene's germline CDR1 is GTSNPN and CDR2 SVGIG (reference sequence). The CDR3 length is 11 residues. The CDR3 region is CAWSPGSEQYF. The CDR3 nucleotides are TGTGCCTGGAGCCCAGGGAGCGAGCAGTACTTC.

The rearrangement joins TRBV6-6 to TRBJ2-7, with a tentative D call TRBD2 (5 bases). This CDR3 has 16 amino acids. With 0 bases removed from V and 5 bases from J, the gap between germline ends came to 17 bases. Germline lookup yields CDR1 MNHNY and CDR2 SVGAGI (reference sequence). In nucleotides, the CDR3 is TGTGCCAGCAGTTACTCTGTAGGGATAATGACTAACGAGCAGTACTTC. Translating it yields CASSYSVGIMTNEQYF.

This clone appeared once. This sequence joins TRBV29-1 and TRBJ2-3, with 10 positions matching TRBD1. Losses at the gene ends were 1 base for V and 2 bases for J; bases not matched to a gene: 15. The CDR3 is made up of 19 amino acids. The germline V gene has CDR1 SQVTM and CDR2 ANQGSEA. CDR3 residues: CSVEGTGGIREADTDTQYF. CDR3 bases: TGCAGCGTTGAAGGGACAGGGGGAATTAGGGAGGCGGACACAGATACGCAGTATTTT.

The chain combines TRBV5-4 with TRBJ2-3; 9 nucleotides agree with TRBD2. There are 16 residues in the CDR3. Germline V CDR1 and CDR2: SGHNT, YYREEE (reference sequence). With V trimmed by 1 base and J by 2 bases, 5 bases remained unmatched. The CDR3 spells CASSLRPSGITDTQYF. CDR3 bases: TGTGCCAGCAGCTTGAGGCCTAGCGGGATCACAGATACGCAGTATTTT.

J is TRBJ1-1 and V is TRBV7-2, with D unresolved. V shed 5 bases and J shed 1 base, with 8 bases lying between them. The CDR3 consists of 13 residues. The germline V gene encodes CDR1 SGHTA and CDR2 FQGNSA. The CDR3 bases are TGTGCCAGCAGCGTCCGACAGAACACTGAAGCTTTCTTT. Its translation: CASSVRQNTEAFF.

The J gene is TRBJ1-2, the V gene TRBV28; D remains unclear. The CDR3 runs 14 residues. Germline CDR1 MDHEN, CDR2 SYDVKM. V lost 6 bases, J lost 1 base, and 12 bases lay in between. In DNA form, the CDR3 reads TGTGCCAGCAGCTCTATGACGGTTAACTATGGCTACACCTTC. It codes for CASSSMTVNYGYTF.

The chain combines TRBV30 with TRBJ2-3; 7 bases are shared with TRBD2. This CDR3 has 12 residues. J gave up 1 base and V 8 bases, and 3 bases lay outside the gene matches. Germline-derived CDR1 and CDR2 are GTSNPN and SVGIG (reference sequence). The CDR3 nucleotides are TGTGCCGGCGCGGGAGGCACAGATACGCAGTATTTT. Its protein is CAGAGGTDTQYF. The whole variable domain, remainder taken from reference TRBV30 and TRBJ2-3, is SQTIHQWPATLVQPVGSPLSLECTVEGTSNPNLYWYRQAAGRGLQLLFYSVGIGQISSEVPQNLSASRPQDRQFILSSKKLLLSDSGFYLCAGAGGTDTQYFGPGTRLTVL.

The chain couples TRBV7-2 to TRBJ2-5; D unclear. Germline V gives CDR1 SGHTA, CDR2 FQGNSA. Trimming stripped 1 base from V and 5 bases from J, with 14 bases between. The CDR3 has 15 amino acids. For the CDR3, the DNA is TGTGCCAGCAGCTTAGGGACCCTTCGCGAGGAGACCCAGTACTTC. Its translation is CASSLGTLREETQYF.

In this sample, this clone turned up a few times. The chain has TRBV7-2 and TRBJ2-6; tentatively, D is TRBD1 (6 bases). The CDR3 runs 15 residues. The V and J ends lost 7 bases and 1 base respectively, with 11 bases between them. The germline gives CDR1 SGHTA, CDR2 FQGNSA. The CDR3 loop reads CASTQGRSGANVLTF. The DNA for the CDR3 is TGTGCCAGCACCCAGGGGCGGTCTGGGGCCAACGTCCTGACTTTC.

This chain links TRBV5-4 with TRBJ2-1; 10 bases fit TRBD2. This CDR3 spans 14 amino acids. Germline V gene lookup returns CDR1 SGHNT and CDR2 YYREEE (reference sequence). V was clipped by 4 bases and J by 8 bases; unmatched bases: 6. Here the CDR3 reads CASSHTSGADEQFF. In nucleotides, the CDR3 is TGTGCCAGCAGCCATACTAGCGGGGCAGATGAGCAGTTCTTC. The variable domain in full, completed from reference TRBV5-4 and TRBJ2-1, reads ETGVTQSPTHLIKTRGQQVTLRCSSQSGHNTVSWYQQALGQGPQFIFQYYREEENGRGNFPPRFSGLQFPNYSSELNVNALELDDSALYLCASSHTSGADEQFFGPGTRLTVL.

The chain uses TRBV11-2 and TRBJ2-3; D unclear. V dropped 1 base and J dropped 4 bases, with 0 bases sitting between them. The CDR3 consists of 11 residues. The germline V gene encodes CDR1 SGHAT and CDR2 FQNNGV. The CDR3 reads CASSLADTQYF. The CDR3 DNA reads TGTGCCAGCAGCTTAGCAGATACGCAGTATTTT. The complete variable domain, with remaining parts taken from reference TRBV11-2 and TRBJ2-3, reads EAGVAQSPRYKIIEKRQSVAFWCNPISGHATLYWYQQILGQGPKLLIQFQNNGVVDDSQLPKDRFSAERLKGVDSTLKIQPAKLEDSAVYLCASSLADTQYFGPGTRLTVL.

V and J are TRBV7-9 and TRBJ1-1, with a possible D match to TRBD1 (5 bases). The V end lost 5 bases, the J end lost 1 base, and 8 bases lay between the germline ends. This CDR3 has 13 residues. Germline loops: CDR1 SEHNR, CDR2 FQNEAQ (reference sequence). The CDR3 DNA reads as TGTGCCAGCAGCATCACAGGGAACACTGAAGCTTTCTTT. This encodes CASSITGNTEAFF.